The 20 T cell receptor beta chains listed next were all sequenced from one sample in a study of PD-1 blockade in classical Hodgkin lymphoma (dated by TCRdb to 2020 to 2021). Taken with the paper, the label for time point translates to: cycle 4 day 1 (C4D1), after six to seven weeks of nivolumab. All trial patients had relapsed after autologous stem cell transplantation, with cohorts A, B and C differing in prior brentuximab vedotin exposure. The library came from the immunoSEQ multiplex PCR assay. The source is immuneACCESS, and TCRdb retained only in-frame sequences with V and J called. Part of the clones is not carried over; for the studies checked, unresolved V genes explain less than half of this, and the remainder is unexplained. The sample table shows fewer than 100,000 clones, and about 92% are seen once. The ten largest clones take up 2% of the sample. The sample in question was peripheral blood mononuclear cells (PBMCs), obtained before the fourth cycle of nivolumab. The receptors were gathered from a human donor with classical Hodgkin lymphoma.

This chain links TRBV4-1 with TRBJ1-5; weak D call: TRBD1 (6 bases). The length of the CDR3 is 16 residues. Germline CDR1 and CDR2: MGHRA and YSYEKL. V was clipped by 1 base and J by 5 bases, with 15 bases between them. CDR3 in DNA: TGCGCCAGCAGCCAAGGCGGGGCAGGGGCGCATCAGCCCCAGCATTTT. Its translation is CASSQGGAGAHQPQHF.

The CDR3 region is CASSIGTTKTQYF. CDR3 DNA: TGTGCCAGTAGTATAGGAACAACCAAGACCCAGTACTTC. The genes are TRBV19 and TRBJ2-5, with D unclear. Trimming pared 1 base from V and 6 bases from J, leaving 9 bases between. There are 13 residues in the CDR3. The germline gives CDR1 LNHDA, CDR2 SQIVND (reference sequence).

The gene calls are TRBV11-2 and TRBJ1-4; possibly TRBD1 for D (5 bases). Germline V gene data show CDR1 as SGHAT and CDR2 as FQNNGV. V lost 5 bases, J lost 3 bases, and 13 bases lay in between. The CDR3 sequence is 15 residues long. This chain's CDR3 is CASSAQGLPNEKLFF. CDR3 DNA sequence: TGTGCCAGCAGCGCTCAGGGTCTCCCTAATGAAAAACTGTTTTTT.

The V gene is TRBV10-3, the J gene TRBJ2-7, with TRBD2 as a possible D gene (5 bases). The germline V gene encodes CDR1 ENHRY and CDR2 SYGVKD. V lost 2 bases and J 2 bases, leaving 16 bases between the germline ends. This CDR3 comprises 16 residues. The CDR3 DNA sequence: TGTGCCATCAGTGAGCCGACTGAACGGGATCCCTACGAGCAGTACTTC. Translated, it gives CAISEPTERDPYEQYF.

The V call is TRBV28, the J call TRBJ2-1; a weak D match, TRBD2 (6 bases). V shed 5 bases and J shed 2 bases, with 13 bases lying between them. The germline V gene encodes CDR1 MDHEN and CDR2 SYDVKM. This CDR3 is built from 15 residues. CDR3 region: CASSSTGVPYNEQFF. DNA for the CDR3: TGTGCCAGCAGTAGTACGGGAGTACCCTACAATGAGCAGTTCTTC. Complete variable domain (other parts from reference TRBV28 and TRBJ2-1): DVKVTQSSRYLVKRTGEKVFLECVQDMDHENMFWYRQDPGLGLRLIYFSYDVKMKEKGDIPEGYSVSREKKERFSLILESASTNQTSMYLCASSSTGVPYNEQFFGPGTRLTVL.

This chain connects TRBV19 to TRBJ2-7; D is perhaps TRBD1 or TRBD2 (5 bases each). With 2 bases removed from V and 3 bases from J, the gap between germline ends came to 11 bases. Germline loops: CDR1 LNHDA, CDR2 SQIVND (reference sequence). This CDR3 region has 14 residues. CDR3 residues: CASSIRGAFYEQYF. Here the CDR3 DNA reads TGTGCCAGTAGTATACGAGGGGCCTTCTACGAGCAGTACTTC.

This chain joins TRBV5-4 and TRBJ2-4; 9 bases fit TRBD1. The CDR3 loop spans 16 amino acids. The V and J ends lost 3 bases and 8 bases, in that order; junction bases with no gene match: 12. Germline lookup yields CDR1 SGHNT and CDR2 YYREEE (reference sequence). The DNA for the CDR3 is TGTGCCAGCAGCTCCCGGACAGGGGAGCTTGGATACATTCAGTACTTC. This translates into CASSSRTGELGYIQYF.

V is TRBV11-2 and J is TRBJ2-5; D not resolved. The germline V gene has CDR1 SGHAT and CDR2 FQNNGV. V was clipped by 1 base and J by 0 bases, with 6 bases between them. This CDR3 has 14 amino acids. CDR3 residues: CASSLGDYQETQYF. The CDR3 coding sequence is TGTGCCAGCAGCTTAGGAGACTACCAAGAGACCCAGTACTTC.

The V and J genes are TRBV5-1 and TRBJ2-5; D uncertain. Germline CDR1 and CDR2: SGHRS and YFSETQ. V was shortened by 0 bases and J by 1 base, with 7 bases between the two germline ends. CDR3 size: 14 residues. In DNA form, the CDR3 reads TGCGCCAGCAGCTTGGAGGCGATCCAAGAGACCCAGTACTTC. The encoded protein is CASSLEAIQETQYF.

CDR3 bases: TGTGCTAGTGGTTTGCCGAGCGAGAGCACAGATACGCAGTATTTT. Its protein is CASGLPSESTDTQYF. This rearrangement joins TRBV12-5 to TRBJ2-3, with D uncertain. The germline V gene has CDR1 LGHNT and CDR2 FRNRAP. V was clipped by 2 bases and J by 0 bases, with 9 bases between them. The CDR3 runs to 15 residues.

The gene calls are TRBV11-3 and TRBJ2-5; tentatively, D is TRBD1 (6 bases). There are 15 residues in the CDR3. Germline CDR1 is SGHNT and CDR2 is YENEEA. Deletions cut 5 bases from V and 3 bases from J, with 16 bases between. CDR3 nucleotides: TGTGCCAGCAGCCCCAGGGGCCATATAGAAGAGACCCAGTACTTC. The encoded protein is CASSPRGHIEETQYF.

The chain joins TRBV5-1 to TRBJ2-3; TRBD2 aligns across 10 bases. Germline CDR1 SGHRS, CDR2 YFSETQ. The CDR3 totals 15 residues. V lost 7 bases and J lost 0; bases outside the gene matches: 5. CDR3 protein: CASLETSGSTDTQYF. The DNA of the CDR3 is TGCGCCAGCCTCGAGACTAGCGGGAGCACAGATACGCAGTATTTT.

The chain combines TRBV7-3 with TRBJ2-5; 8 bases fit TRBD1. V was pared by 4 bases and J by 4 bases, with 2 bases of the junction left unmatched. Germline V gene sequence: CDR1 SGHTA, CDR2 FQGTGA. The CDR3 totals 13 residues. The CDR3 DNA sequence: TGTGCCAGCAGCTCCGGGACAGGAGAGACCCAGTACTTC. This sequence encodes CASSSGTGETQYF.

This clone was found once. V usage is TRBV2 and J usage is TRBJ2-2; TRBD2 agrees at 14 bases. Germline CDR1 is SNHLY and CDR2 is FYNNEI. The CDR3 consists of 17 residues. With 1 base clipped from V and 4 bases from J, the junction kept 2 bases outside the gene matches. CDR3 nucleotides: TGTGCCAGCAGTGAAGAGGGACTAGCGGGAGTCACCGGGGAGCTGTTTTTT. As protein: CASSEEGLAGVTGELFF.

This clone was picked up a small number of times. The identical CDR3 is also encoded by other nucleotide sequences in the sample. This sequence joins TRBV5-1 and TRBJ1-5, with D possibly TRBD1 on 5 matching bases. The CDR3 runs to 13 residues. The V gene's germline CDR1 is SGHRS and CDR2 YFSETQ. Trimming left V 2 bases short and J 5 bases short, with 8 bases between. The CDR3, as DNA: TGCGCCAGCAGCTTTGAAGGGGATCAGCCCCAGCATTTT. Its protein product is CASSFEGDQPQHF. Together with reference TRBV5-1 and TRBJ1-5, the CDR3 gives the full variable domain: KAGVTQTPRYLIKTRGQQVTLSCSPISGHRSVSWYQQTPGQGLQFLFEYFSETQRNKGNFPGRFSGRQFSNSRSEMNVSTLELGDSALYLCASSFEGDQPQHFGDGTRLSIL.

The CDR3 sequence: CASSVASSYEQYF. The CDR3 region has the DNA TGTGCCAGCAGCGTAGCTTCCTCCTACGAGCAGTACTTC. The chain recombines TRBV9 with TRBJ2-7; D not resolved. CDR1 is SGDLS and CDR2 is YYNGEE in the germline V gene. The CDR3 loop spans 13 amino acids. Between the trimmed V and J ends, which lost 0 bases and 0 bases, there was a span of 4 bases.

The CDR3 sequence: CASSWVREPNTEAFF. The CDR3 DNA is TGTGCCAGCAGCTGGGTGCGAGAGCCGAACACTGAAGCTTTCTTT. The V gene is TRBV5-5, the J gene TRBJ1-1; D call uncertain. The length of the CDR3 is 15 residues. CDR1 is SGHKS, CDR2 YYEKEE, per germline (reference sequence). The V gene lost 3 bases and the J gene lost 1 base, with 13 bases spanning the gap.

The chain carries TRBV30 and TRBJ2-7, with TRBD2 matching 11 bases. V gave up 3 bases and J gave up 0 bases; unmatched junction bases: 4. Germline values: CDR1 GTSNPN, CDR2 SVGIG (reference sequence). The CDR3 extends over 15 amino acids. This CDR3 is CAWRVAGGSSYEQYF. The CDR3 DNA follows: TGTGCCTGGAGAGTAGCGGGAGGGTCCTCCTACGAGCAGTACTTC.

The CDR3 is CASGLVFGSHTEAFF. CDR3 DNA: TGTGCTAGTGGTTTGGTATTTGGGAGTCACACTGAAGCTTTCTTT. This chain joins TRBV12-5 and TRBJ1-1; no definite D call. The CDR3 contains 15 residues. Looked up from germline, CDR1 is LGHNT and CDR2 is FRNRAP. Trimming took 0 bases from V and 3 from J, leaving 11 bases between them.

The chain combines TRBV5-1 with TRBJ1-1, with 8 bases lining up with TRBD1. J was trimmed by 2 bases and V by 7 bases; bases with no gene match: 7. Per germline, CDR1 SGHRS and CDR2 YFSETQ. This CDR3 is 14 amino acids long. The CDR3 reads CASREGTGNTEAFF. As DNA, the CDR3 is TGCGCCAGCCGAGAAGGGACAGGTAACACTGAAGCTTTCTTT.